One and the same sample provided the 12 T cell receptor beta chains below, sequenced in a study of blood T cells in healthy people across ages. It was with a sample-barcoded 5' primer and a J-beta primer mix that a second PCR of roughly 7 to 12 cycles was run. TCRdb reprocessed the 5' RACE reads via MiXCR and lists one record per CDR3 protein. The sample contains some 700,000 distinct CDR3 sequences, roughly 41% of which appear only once. The specimen was blood. The receptors shown here come from a woman in her fifties or sixties in good health.

In this sample, this clonotype turned up a few times. V and J are TRBV29-1 and TRBJ1-1; no clear D gene. CDR3 size: 11 residues. CDR1 SQVTM and CDR2 ANQGSEA come from the germline V gene. V lost 7 bases and J 0 bases, leaving 6 bases between the germline ends. Here the CDR3 DNA reads TGCAGCGGGCAGGTGAACACTGAAGCTTTCTTT. Its protein is CSGQVNTEAFF.

The J gene is TRBJ2-1, the V gene TRBV7-3; 11 bases are shared with TRBD2. The CDR3 length is 14 residues. The germline V gene encodes CDR1 SGHTA and CDR2 FQGTGA. V lost 5 bases, J lost 8 bases, and 5 bases stayed unmatched. CDR3 region: CASSSSGGAHEQFF. The CDR3 DNA reads TGTGCCAGCAGCAGTAGCGGGGGGGCACATGAGCAGTTCTTC.

V is TRBV6-2 or TRBV6-3 and J is TRBJ1-1, with 12 bases lining up with TRBD1. This CDR3 region has 20 residues. The V and J ends lost 2 bases and 3 bases, in that order; junction bases with no gene match: 16. The germline V gene encodes CDR1 MNHEY and CDR2 SVGEGT. For the CDR3, the DNA is TGTGCCAGCAGTTACCTACTTACTCCGGGACAGGGGGCCTGGGACACTGAAGCTTTCTTT. Translating gives CASSYLLTPGQGAWDTEAFF.

The CDR3 nucleotides are TGTGCCAGCAGTTCGACAGGGCGGAACTATGGCTACACCTTC. Protein sequence: CASSSTGRNYGYTF. This chain uses TRBV6-5 with TRBJ1-2; 7 nucleotides match TRBD1. The germline gives CDR1 MNHEY, CDR2 SVGAGI. CDR3 length equals 14 residues. J lost 2 bases, V lost 4 bases, and 4 bases had no gene match.

This chain joins TRBV20-1 and TRBJ2-2, with 9 nucleotides matching TRBD1. Looked up from germline, CDR1 is DFQATT and CDR2 is SNEGSKA (reference sequence). The J segment lost 5 bases and the V segment lost 3 bases, leaving 1 base of the junction unmatched. This CDR3 comprises 13 residues. The CDR3 region is CSARTGGTGELFF. In nucleotides, the CDR3 is TGCAGTGCTAGGACAGGGGGAACCGGGGAGCTGTTTTTT.

This clonotype was detected only a few times. V is TRBV6-1 and J is TRBJ1-2; 8 nucleotides agree with TRBD1. The V segment lost 6 bases and the J segment 8 bases; nucleotides outside the gene matches: 8. Germline V gene sequence: CDR1 MNHNS, CDR2 SASEGT. The CDR3 is 13 residues long. The CDR3 DNA reads as TGTGCCAGCAGGGACAGGGCTGGTCGGGGCTACACCTTC. It is translated as CASRDRAGRGYTF.

The chain has TRBV7-6 and TRBJ2-7; 7 bases are shared with TRBD2. This CDR3 is built from 15 residues. Germline loops: CDR1 SGHVS, CDR2 FNYEAQ. V dropped 5 bases and J dropped 2; count of bases not matched to a gene: 9. CDR3 bases: TGTGCCAGCAGCCAAGGACTAGACAACCCCTACGAGCAGTACTTC. It codes for CASSQGLDNPYEQYF.

This clonotype was recorded many times. V and J are TRBV6-2 or TRBV6-3 and TRBJ2-3, with D maybe TRBD2 (5 bases). The V end lost 7 bases, the J end lost 4 bases, and 21 bases lay between the germline ends. Germline assignment: CDR1 MNHEY and CDR2 SVGEGT. CDR3 size: 16 residues. CDR3 in amino acids: CASTVGIASSADTQYF. The CDR3 DNA reads TGTGCCAGCACCGTGGGAATAGCTAGTAGCGCAGATACGCAGTATTTT.

The chain couples TRBV6-2 or TRBV6-3 to TRBJ2-3, with 7 positions matching TRBD2. The CDR3 is 13 amino acids. The germline V gene has CDR1 MNHEY and CDR2 SVGEGT. The CDR3 loop is CVGREVSTDTQYF. The CDR3 DNA reads as TGTGTCGGACGGGAGGTCAGCACAGATACGCAGTATTTT.

The V gene is TRBV20-1, the J gene TRBJ2-4; 12 bases align to TRBD2. The germline CDR1 and CDR2 sequences are DFQATT and SNEGSKA (reference sequence). There are 19 residues in the CDR3. After removal of 7 bases from V and 2 bases from J, the junction contained 18 bases not matched to a gene. The CDR3 here is CSVNRLAGASGGTKNIQYF. In DNA, the CDR3 is TGCAGTGTCAACCGACTAGCGGGGGCCTCCGGGGGAACCAAAAACATTCAGTACTTC.

This clonotype was counted a few times. V is TRBV7-2 and J is TRBJ2-3; 7 bases agree with TRBD2. The CDR3 extends over 16 amino acids. The germline CDR1 and CDR2 sequences are SGHTA and FQGNSA. The V segment lost 6 bases and the J segment 0 bases; nucleotides outside the gene matches: 9. CDR3 region: CASSWDYLSSTDTQYF. Written as DNA, the CDR3 is TGTGCCAGCAGTTGGGACTATCTATCTAGCACAGATACGCAGTATTTT.

The V call is TRBV6-5, the J call TRBJ2-7; TRBD2 matches at 7 bases. CDR3 length: 12 amino acids. Trimming at V came to 5 bases and at J to 9 bases, leaving 7 bases not matched to a gene. The germline V gene has CDR1 MNHEY and CDR2 SVGAGI. The CDR3 sequence: CASSRSTGGQYF. The CDR3, as DNA: TGTGCCAGCAGTCGGTCCACGGGGGGGCAGTACTTC.